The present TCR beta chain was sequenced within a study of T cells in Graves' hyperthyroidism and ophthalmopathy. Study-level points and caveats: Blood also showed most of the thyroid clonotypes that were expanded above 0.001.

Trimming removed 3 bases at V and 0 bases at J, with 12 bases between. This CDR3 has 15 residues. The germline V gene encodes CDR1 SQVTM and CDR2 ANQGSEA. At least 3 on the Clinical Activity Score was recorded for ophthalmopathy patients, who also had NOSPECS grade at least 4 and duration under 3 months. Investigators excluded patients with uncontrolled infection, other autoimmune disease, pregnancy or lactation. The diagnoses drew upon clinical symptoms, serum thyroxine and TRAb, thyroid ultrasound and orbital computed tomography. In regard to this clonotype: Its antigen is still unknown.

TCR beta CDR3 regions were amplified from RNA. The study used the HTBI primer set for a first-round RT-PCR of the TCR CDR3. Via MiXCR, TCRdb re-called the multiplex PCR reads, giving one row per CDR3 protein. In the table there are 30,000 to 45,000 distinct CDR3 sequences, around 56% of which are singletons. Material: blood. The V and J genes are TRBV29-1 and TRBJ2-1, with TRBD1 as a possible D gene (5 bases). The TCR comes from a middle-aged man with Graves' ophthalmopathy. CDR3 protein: CSVDHRKSSYNEQFF. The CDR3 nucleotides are TGCAGCGTTGACCACAGGAAGAGCTCCTACAATGAGCAGTTCTTC.